Listed below are T cell receptor beta chains from one sample, sequenced in a study of cytomegalovirus exposure and HLA in healthy donors. Profiled with immunoSEQ multiplex PCR; TCRdb holds only in-frame clones, not every one. The top ten clones hold over 1% of a sample with approximately 89,000 clones, approximately 69% of them seen once. The sequenced sample was PBMCs. These receptors originate from a female donor in good health and CMV-seronegative. The CDR3 runs from the conserved cysteine through the conserved F or W. Each record gives: V gene, clone size, J gene, CDR3 protein. Clone sizes are given selectively: once, few, many, or a class where the clone is expanded.

TRBV27	-	TRBJ2-7	CASSPWAGYEQYF
TRBV5-4	-	TRBJ2-7	CASTPNGVGYEQYF
TRBV2	-	TRBJ2-5	CASGQAGGWETQYF
TRBV29-1	few	TRBJ1-1	CSVGGPGGTEAFF
TRBV10-3	few	TRBJ2-7	CAISDFGTSLSYEQYF
TRBV4-1	-	TRBJ2-3	CASSQAGGANTDTQYF
TRBV9	-	TRBJ2-5	CASSVSSGTETQYF
TRBV15	once	TRBJ1-1	CATSGGQGITEAFF
TRBV9	-	TRBJ1-2	CASSVVRGGYTF
TRBV5-5	-	TRBJ1-2	CASRPPGTGHGYTF
TRBV5-1	-	TRBJ1-1	CASSNGIANTEAFF
TRBV2	-	TRBJ2-7	CASSPQAGVLYEQYF
TRBV29-1	-	TRBJ1-2	CSARGGSIYGYTF
TRBV5-1	-	TRBJ2-3	CASSFPGQGTDTDTQYF
TRBV28	-	TRBJ1-4	CASTLDRGREKLFF
TRBV10-2	-	TRBJ2-7	CASSDDNYYEQYF
TRBV5-3	-	TRBJ2-7	CARRRQGRPYEQYF
TRBV6-5	few	TRBJ2-7	CASSYFGSYEQYF
TRBV2	-	TRBJ2-3	CASSEPRTGLDTQYF
TRBV29-1	-	TRBJ1-2	CSVESEAGEGYTF
TRBV28	-	TRBJ1-2	CASSLSGIPGYTF
TRBV19	few	TRBJ2-1	CASSSGDTYNEQFF
TRBV7-7	-	TRBJ2-7	CASSFDPSGGGEQYF
TRBV5-4	-	TRBJ1-2	CASSWPGEGNYGYTF
TRBV2	-	TRBJ1-4	CASSGGGRNEKLFF
TRBV10-3	-	TRBJ2-7	CAISATRDSSYEQYF
TRBV21-1	-	TRBJ1-6	CASSKHRHNSPLHF
TRBV5-8	few	TRBJ1-5	CASTPGQASNQPQHF
TRBV5-1	-	TRBJ2-5	CASAQDTSGTLWEETQYF
TRBV6-1	-	TRBJ2-3	CASSEPVLDRQYF
TRBV25-1	-	TRBJ2-1	CASSEFRGEDNEQFF
TRBV4-1	few	TRBJ1-4	CASSRSTGREKLFF
TRBV5-4	few	TRBJ1-4	CASSLQGANEKLFF
TRBV19	few	TRBJ2-2	CASSRGPSGSGTGELFF
TRBV6-5	-	TRBJ1-5	CASAGTGNQPQHF
TRBV28	-	TRBJ2-5	CASSTSSRGPETQYF
TRBV6-5	-	TRBJ2-3	CASSYSAPGATDTQYF
TRBV27	-	TRBJ1-1	CVSRLVGLAGSITEAFF
TRBV10-3	-	TRBJ1-2	CAIREDWTDSNYGYTF
TRBV7-2	-	TRBJ1-5	CASSPRAGFQPQHF
TRBV6-1	once	TRBJ2-6	CASSGRTATTLSGANVLTF
TRBV5-1	-	TRBJ2-1	CASSRQGRDNEQFF
TRBV19	-	TRBJ1-2	CASSPDSRDYGYTF
TRBV10-1	few	TRBJ2-2	CASSPRQVTGELFF
TRBV5-8	-	TRBJ2-1	CASRAKRGEQFF
TRBV28	-	TRBJ2-5	CASSPGQTETQYF
TRBV10-3	-	TRBJ2-3	CAISVSGSRTDTQYF
TRBV11-2	-	TRBJ2-7	CASSSTGSYEQYF
TRBV7-9	-	TRBJ2-3	CASSLIQRGDTDTQYF
TRBV6-5	few	TRBJ1-6	CASSSWKQGLGSPLHF
TRBV6-5	-	TRBJ1-1	CASTLQVAGTEAFF
TRBV28	-	TRBJ1-2	CASRDQRPPYGYTF
TRBV19	few	TRBJ1-1	CASSMGGNTEAFF
TRBV6-1	-	TRBJ1-2	CASTRVDRIYGYTF
TRBV29-1	-	TRBJ2-3	CSVDLARGADTQYF
TRBV27	-	TRBJ1-4	CASSLSANRELEKLFF
TRBV27	few	TRBJ1-5	CASSPTSGQPQHF
TRBV4-3	-	TRBJ1-2	CASTTSGSYGYTF
TRBV7-9	few	TRBJ1-2	CASSLGTGPGYTF
TRBV13	-	TRBJ2-7	CASSLESFGSGGSYEQYF